These 7 T cell receptor beta chains were all obtained from the same sample, sequenced in a study of T cells expressing NK-cell markers (dated by TCRdb to about 2020). Library creation used 5' RACE. Data came from an Illumina HiSeq 2000. TCRdb reprocessed the reads and lists each CDR3 protein sequence as a single entry, with no DNA. This sample's table has entries for roughly 280,000 distinct CDR3 sequences. About 0.4% of the sample goes to the ten largest clones. The sample taken for sequencing was blood T cells: a sorted CD56 or NKG2C T cell subset, CD4+ or CD8+ T cells, or bulk PBMC T cells (not recorded which). Receptor source: a man aged 18 to 29 in good health. Donor details come from another sample of the same person, matched by shared clones.

V usage is TRBV6-1 and J usage is TRBJ1-6; TCRdb calls TRBD1, which cannot be checked without DNA. In germline, CDR1 is MNHNS, CDR2 SASEGT. CDR3 length: 13 amino acids. This chain's CDR3 is CASSGTAPAPLHF.

The chain has TRBV5-4 and TRBJ1-6. CDR3 length: 12 residues. Germline values: CDR1 SGHNT, CDR2 YYREEE (reference sequence). CDR3 in amino acids: CASSLIDSPLHF.

The rearrangement joins TRBV11-3 to TRBJ1-1; TCRdb calls TRBD1, which cannot be checked without DNA. This CDR3 has 11 residues. Germline CDR1 SGHNT, CDR2 YENEEA. The CDR3 region is CASSLRDGAFF.

The rearrangement links TRBV18 to TRBJ2-1; TCRdb calls TRBD2, which cannot be checked without DNA. The CDR3 is 15 residues long. Germline CDR1 and CDR2: KGHSH and LQKENI. CDR3 protein: CASSPIRLDRDEQFF. The variable domain in full, completed from reference TRBV18 and TRBJ2-1, reads NAGVMQNPRHLVRRRGQEARLRCSPMKGHSHVYWYRQLPEEGLKFMVYLQKENIIDESGMPKERFSAEFPKEGPSILRIQQVVRGDSAAYFCASSPIRLDRDEQFFGPGTRLTVL.

J is TRBJ2-5 and V is TRBV9; the TCRdb call, TRBD1, lacks DNA for checking. Germline assignment: CDR1 SGDLS and CDR2 YYNGEE. There are 15 residues in the CDR3. CDR3 protein: CASSVAPGAGETQYF. Looking up the rest from reference TRBV9 and TRBJ2-5 gives the full variable domain: DSGVTQTPKHLITATGQRVTLRCSPRSGDLSVYWYQQSLDQGLQFLIQYYNGEERAKGNILERFSAQQFPDLHSELNLSSLELGDSALYFCASSVAPGAGETQYFGPGTRLLVL.

The chain recombines TRBV12-3 or TRBV12-4 with TRBJ1-2. There are 14 residues in the CDR3. CDR3 protein: CASSPDSIANGYTF.

The V and J genes are TRBV7-2 and TRBJ1-2; the D gene TCRdb calls, TRBD1, cannot be checked with no DNA. The CDR3 totals 11 residues. From germline, CDR1 is SGHTA and CDR2 FQGNSA. The CDR3 spells CASSYGGGYTF.